This is a list of T cell receptor beta chains from one sample in a study of T cell changes during pregnancy in multiple sclerosis. The protocol was immunoSEQ multiplex PCR, while the TCRdb copy is restricted to in-frame clones and leaves out a portion. The sample records about 110,000 clones, 80% to 95% being singletons. This specimen consisted of peripheral blood, obtained after pregnancy. These receptors were obtained from a female donor with multiple sclerosis, enrolled in a pregnancy study. CDR3s include the opening cysteine and the closing phenylalanine or tryptophan. A row's size may be missing; if present it is once, few, many or a size class.

v_gene	abundance	j_gene	len	CDR3aa
TRBV29-1	-	TRBJ1-4	12	CSVVGGGEELFF
TRBV19	-	TRBJ1-2	15	CASSAGQHIYYGYTF
TRBV6-5	-	TRBJ1-3	16	CASSFSGGYSGNTIYF
TRBV10-3	few	TRBJ1-4	14	CAISSQGSNEKLFF
TRBV5-1	-	TRBJ1-2	13	CASSLDTVSGYTF
TRBV27	-	TRBJ1-5	16	CASSPWDRLSNQPQHF
TRBV2	-	TRBJ2-2	14	CASSEARVVGELFF
TRBV6-6	-	TRBJ2-5	14	CASSYGQSQETQYF
TRBV5-4	-	TRBJ1-2	16	CASSYSLGTSNYGYTF
TRBV10-1	-	TRBJ2-7	13	CASSRGLSYEQYF
TRBV28	-	TRBJ1-4	16	CASSPALGVTNEKLFF
TRBV13	-	TRBJ2-5	12	CASSLARETQYF
TRBV9	-	TRBJ2-2	19	CASSLGWTSGGAGGGELFF
TRBV5-1	-	TRBJ1-6	14	CASSSQGDSTPLHF
TRBV28	-	TRBJ1-2	15	CASSPPGRGSYGYTF
TRBV14	few	TRBJ1-6	13	CASSRTLLGALHF
TRBV7-2	-	TRBJ2-2	17	CASSSNPGGPSTGELFF
TRBV19	-	TRBJ2-2	14	CASSPGGNTGELFF
TRBV30	-	TRBJ2-7	15	CAWRMQGSQSYEQYF
TRBV2	-	TRBJ1-1	16	CASTGSGQGAKTEAFF
TRBV19	-	TRBJ2-1	14	CASSSRLAGGEQFF
TRBV11-2	-	TRBJ2-7	15	CASSSRDRGHWEQYF